This TCR beta chain stems from a study of cytomegalovirus exposure and HLA in healthy donors. Study-wide background: Of roughly 400 genotyped donors, about 80% grouped in the Caucasian-associated ancestry cluster.

In regard to this clone: Its specificity is not known.

Trimming removed 7 bases at V and 4 bases at J, with 17 bases between. The germline gives CDR1 LNHDA, CDR2 SQIVND (reference sequence). This CDR3 is built from 15 residues. In nominal health when sampled, donors likely had unrecorded immune exposures nonetheless. Whole-study results and caveats: CMV serostatus was the sole immune exposure information available. In a later analysis, TCR beta V- and J-gene trimming was associated with a missense DCLRE1C variant.

Primers: 60 Vbeta forward and 13 Jbeta reverse. Method: immunoSEQ multiplex PCR; TCRdb's copy keeps in-frame clones and lacks some. The data hold 59,000 or so clones, with approximately 75% observed a single time. This chain joins TRBV19 and TRBJ1-3; no firm D call. Specimen: PBMCs. This receptor was taken from a man aged 25 to 45 in good health and CMV-seropositive. For the CDR3, the DNA is TGTGCCAGTAAAACAATCGACTCGGGAGGAAACACCATATATTTT. Translation: CASKTIDSGGNTIYF.